One and the same sample provided the 24 T cell receptor beta chains below, sequenced in a study of CD4 T cells in relation to SARS-CoV-2 and coronaviruses. Sequencing used immunoSEQ multiplex PCR; TCRdb keeps in-frame clones, though not all of them. Among 25,000 to 30,000 clones listed, 75% to 80% were seen once. Their cognate antigens are unknown. Unexposed donor CD4+ T cells date from about 2011-2018, before the COVID-19 pandemic. After around nine days of culture, CD4+ T cells were isolated. The sequenced material came from CD4+ T cells from PBMCs, cultured in vitro. The receptors shown here come from a human donor in good health.

This chain uses TRBV4-1 with TRBJ2-3, with 13 positions matching TRBD2. The CDR3 is 17 residues long. The V segment lost 1 base and the J segment 2 bases; nucleotides outside the gene matches: 3. Germline assignment: CDR1 MGHRA and CDR2 YSYEKL. The CDR3 protein is CASSQGGLAGVTDTQYF. CDR3 nucleotides: TGCGCCAGCAGCCAAGGAGGACTAGCGGGGGTCACAGATACGCAGTATTTT.

This clone was found a few times. The junction differs from germline at one of its ends, possibly a read error. CDR3 in DNA: TGCGCGAGCAGTTACTCCACAGATACGCAGTATTTT. This translates into CASSYSTDTQYF. The genes are TRBV23-1 and TRBJ2-3; no clear D gene. TRBV23-1 is treated as an ORF (open reading frame) with a function not yet certain. This CDR3 spans 12 amino acids.

The chain joins TRBV11-2 to TRBJ2-7; D possibly uses TRBD1 or TRBD2 (6 bases each). The germline CDR1 and CDR2 sequences are SGHAT and FQNNGV. The V end lost 3 bases, the J end lost 6 bases, and 15 bases lay between the germline ends. The CDR3 sequence is 14 residues long. CDR3 bases: TGTGCCAGCAGCTTTGGGGGGCCTCTTGCCGAGCAGTACTTC. This translates into CASSFGGPLAEQYF.

J is TRBJ1-3 and V is TRBV11-2; unclear D gene. V gave up 5 bases and J gave up 2 bases, with 13 bases separating them. Germline CDR1 is SGHAT and CDR2 is FQNNGV. The CDR3 has 15 amino acids. CDR3 region: CASSPSGMTGNTIYF. In DNA, the CDR3 is TGTGCCAGCAGCCCCTCAGGAATGACTGGAAACACCATATATTTT.

The chain links TRBV6-6 to TRBJ2-2; D may be TRBD1 (6 bases). The V and J ends lost 7 bases and 6 bases respectively, with 15 bases between them. Germline V lookup: CDR1 MNHNY, CDR2 SVGAGI (reference sequence). The CDR3 contains 14 residues. The CDR3 DNA sequence: TGTGCCAGCAATCCGTCCCCAGGGGCCGGGGAGCTGTTTTTT. It codes for CASNPSPGAGELFF.

In this sample, this clone turned up a few times. V gene TRBV2 combines with J gene TRBJ1-6; D perhaps matches TRBD1 (5 bases). The CDR3 is made up of 15 amino acids. The germline V gene has CDR1 SNHLY and CDR2 FYNNEI. The ends were cut back, 7 bases at V and 7 bases at J, with 17 bases in the middle. The CDR3 loop reads CASILDSFLNSPLHF. The CDR3 nucleotides read TGTGCCAGCATTTTAGACAGCTTTCTCAATTCACCCCTCCACTTT.

The chain recombines TRBV10-1 with TRBJ2-7, with D unclear. The germline V and J ends were trimmed by 0 bases and 6 bases, with 9 bases remaining between them. The CDR3 loop spans 13 amino acids. Per the germline V gene, CDR1 is WNHNN and CDR2 is SYGVQD (reference sequence). CDR3 in amino acids: CASSESFLAEQYF. CDR3 nucleotides: TGCGCCAGCAGTGAGTCTTTCTTGGCCGAGCAGTACTTC.

This chain links TRBV30 with TRBJ1-3; D is uncertain. This CDR3 is built from 14 residues. Trimming removed 0 bases from V and 6 bases from J, with 12 bases in between. The germline V gene encodes CDR1 GTSNPN and CDR2 SVGIG (reference sequence). CDR3 residues: CAWSVVGGENTIYF. The CDR3 coding sequence is TGTGCCTGGAGTGTTGTGGGAGGAGAAAACACCATATATTTT.

This clone was detected a few times. The chain couples TRBV3-1 (or the pseudogene TRBV3-2) to TRBJ2-7, with 8 positions matching TRBD1. V shed 3 bases and J 5 bases; nucleotides not matched to a gene: 9. Germline values: CDR1 LGHDT, CDR2 YNNKEL (reference sequence). The CDR3 sequence is 15 residues long. The CDR3 reads CASSQNPTGVHEQYF. As DNA, the CDR3 is TGTGCCAGCAGCCAGAATCCGACAGGGGTCCACGAGCAGTACTTC.

A single count supports this clone. The chain joins TRBV3-1 (or the pseudogene TRBV3-2) to TRBJ2-7, with TRBD2 identical over 9 bases. V was clipped by 1 base and J by 0 bases; unmatched bases: 4. Germline V gene sequence: CDR1 LGHDT, CDR2 YNNKEL (reference sequence). This CDR3 has 16 amino acids. The DNA of the CDR3 is TGTGCCAGCAGCCAAGCGGCAGCGGGGGGCTCCTACGAGCAGTACTTC. Translation gives CASSQAAAGGSYEQYF.

J is TRBJ1-1 and V is TRBV10-3; 8 nucleotides line up with TRBD1. Germline V CDR1 and CDR2: ENHRY, SYGVKD. The CDR3 covers 11 residues. Trimming at V came to 6 bases and at J to 6 bases, leaving 0 bases not matched to a gene. Written as DNA, the CDR3 is TGTGCCATCAGGACAGGGGCTGAAGCTTTCTTT. As protein: CAIRTGAEAFF.

The genes are TRBV4-1 and TRBJ2-5; weak D call: TRBD2 (6 bases). The CDR3 consists of 12 residues. Between the trimmed V and J ends, which lost 3 bases and 7 bases, there was a span of 9 bases. CDR1 is MGHRA and CDR2 is YSYEKL in the germline V gene. The CDR3 spells CASSHAGRTQYF. CDR3 bases: TGCGCCAGCAGCCATGCCGGGAGGACCCAGTACTTC.

This chain connects TRBV6-5 to TRBJ2-3; 8 bases agree with TRBD2. The CDR3 is 15 amino acids. The ends lost 7 bases at V and 4 bases at J; junction bases unmatched: 10. Germline CDR1 is MNHEY and CDR2 is SVGAGI. The CDR3, as DNA: TGTGCCAGCACCGACCCCGGGGGGGCCGCAGATACGCAGTATTTT. It specifies CASTDPGGAADTQYF.

This clone was seen more than once but under ten times. The chain combines TRBV18 with TRBJ1-4; unclear D gene. The CDR3 consists of 12 residues. V was shortened by 3 bases and J by 8 bases, with 7 bases between the two germline ends. Germline CDR1 is KGHSH and CDR2 is LQKENI. CDR3 protein: CASSPGGEKLFF. Here the CDR3 DNA reads TGTGCCAGCTCACCCGGAGGCGAAAAACTGTTTTTT.

This sequence joins TRBV6-2 or TRBV6-3 and TRBJ2-1; D uncertain. This CDR3 contains 12 residues. CDR1 MNHEY and CDR2 SVGEGT come from the germline V gene. Trimming shortened V by 2 bases and J by 7 bases, and 6 bases separated the two germline ends. The CDR3, as DNA: TGTGCCAGCAGTTACGGAGAGAATGAGCAGTTCTTC. Protein sequence: CASSYGENEQFF.

This clone was detected a few times. The rearrangement links TRBV6-1 to TRBJ1-1, with D unclear. Germline V gene sequence: CDR1 MNHNS, CDR2 SASEGT. V was cut by 3 bases and J by 11 bases, with 16 bases left in between. This CDR3 has 13 residues. The CDR3 sequence: CASSERHGNRAFF. Written as DNA, the CDR3 is TGTGCCAGCAGTGAGCGACACGGTAATAGGGCTTTCTTT.

V usage is TRBV6-5 and J usage is TRBJ1-1; D ambiguous. This CDR3 has 14 residues. V was trimmed by 6 bases and J by 7 bases, leaving 18 bases between them. Germline V gene lookup returns CDR1 MNHEY and CDR2 SVGAGI. The CDR3 here is CASSLQISRGEAFF. The CDR3 coding sequence is TGTGCCAGCAGCCTACAAATCTCTCGGGGTGAAGCTTTCTTT.

Of note for this clone: An end of the junction differs from the germline gene, which may be a read error. This chain links TRBV7-8 with TRBJ2-1; TRBD2 matches at 8 bases. This CDR3 comprises 17 residues. Germline lookup yields CDR1 SGHVS and CDR2 FQNEAQ. The DNA for the CDR3 is TGTGCCAGCAGCTTAGAAGGGGGGGCTAGCGGGCCCCGGGCAGATCTCTTC. Amino acids: CASSLEGGASGPRADLF.

The chain combines TRBV7-9 with TRBJ2-3, with 10 nucleotides matching TRBD2. The CDR3 length is 15 residues. V lost 6 bases and J lost 3; bases outside the gene matches: 6. Germline V gene data show CDR1 as SEHNR and CDR2 as FQNEAQ (reference sequence). CDR3: CASRRAGGRTDTQYF. The CDR3 region has the DNA TGTGCCAGCAGGCGAGCGGGGGGGCGAACAGATACGCAGTATTTT.

The sample holds a few counts of this clone. This chain uses TRBV7-3 with TRBJ2-5; either TRBD1 or TRBD2 may fit D (5 bases each). The V end was cut by 3 bases, the J end by 5 bases, with 10 bases between. The CDR3 contains 13 residues. Germline-derived CDR1 and CDR2 are SGHTA and FQGTGA. CDR3 in DNA: TGTGCCAGCAGCTTCGGGGACGGCGAGACCCAGTACTTC. Residues: CASSFGDGETQYF.

This rearrangement joins TRBV18 to TRBJ2-7; 9 bases map to TRBD1. In germline, CDR1 is KGHSH, CDR2 LQKENI. After removal of 2 bases from V and 7 bases from J, the junction contained 9 bases not matched to a gene. There are 15 residues in the CDR3. The CDR3 loop is CASSPSGQGTGEQYF. The CDR3, as DNA: TGTGCCAGCTCACCATCGGGACAGGGCACGGGGGAGCAGTACTTC.

This chain joins TRBV2 and TRBJ1-1; no firm D call. This CDR3 has 14 residues. V lost 6 bases, J lost 2 bases, and 13 bases lay in between. Germline CDR1 is SNHLY and CDR2 is FYNNEI. The CDR3 sequence: CASRAVGGNTEAFF. The CDR3 DNA reads as TGTGCCAGCAGAGCTGTGGGCGGAAACACTGAAGCTTTCTTT.

This clone was recorded once. The gene calls are TRBV7-3 and TRBJ2-1; TRBD2 matches 16 bases. The CDR3 consists of 15 residues. V lost 4 bases to trimming and J lost 7 bases; unmatched junction nucleotides: 1. Germline lookup yields CDR1 SGHTA and CDR2 FQGTGA. This CDR3 is CASSSGLAGGNEQFF. DNA for the CDR3: TGTGCCAGCAGCTCGGGACTAGCGGGAGGGAATGAGCAGTTCTTC.

This chain uses TRBV7-2 with TRBJ2-5, with D possibly being TRBD2 (6 bases). The length of the CDR3 is 15 residues. Germline V gene data show CDR1 as SGHTA and CDR2 as FQGNSA. Trimming left V 5 bases short and J 2 bases short, with 15 bases between. The CDR3 nucleotides read TGTGCCAGCAGCCAGGCGGGGACCTCGCAAGAGACCCAGTACTTC. Translation gives CASSQAGTSQETQYF.